These T cell receptor beta chains were read from a single sample in a study of T cell changes during pregnancy in multiple sclerosis. The repertoire was sequenced with immunoSEQ multiplex PCR; TCRdb's copy has only in-frame clones and lacks some. The data contain 50,000 to 60,000 clones, around 90% of them singletons. The sample consisted of CD4+ T cells from peripheral blood mononuclear cells, taken in the first trimester of pregnancy. These receptors were collected from a female donor with multiple sclerosis, enrolled in a pregnancy study. Both conserved end residues are part of each CDR3. D genes are given only for firm matches.

J gene: TRBJ2-7; V gene: TRBV6-1; D gene: -; CDR3 protein: CASLSLSTGYEQYF; CDR3 DNA: TGTGCCAGCTTGTCTCTCTCAACAGGCTACGAGCAGTACTTC
J gene: TRBJ2-2; V gene: TRBV13; D gene: TRBD1; CDR3 protein: CASSSLKRNQGAQYTGELFF; CDR3 DNA: TGTGCCAGCAGCTCCCTAAAGCGGAATCAGGGGGCGCAGTATACCGGGGAGCTGTTTTTT
J gene: TRBJ2-5; V gene: TRBV6-1; D gene: TRBD1; CDR3 protein: CASTDRGFSETQYF; CDR3 DNA: TGTGCCAGCACTGACAGGGGATTTTCAGAGACCCAGTACTTC
J gene: TRBJ2-5; V gene: TRBV6-6; D gene: -; CDR3 protein: CASSLLAQETQYF; CDR3 DNA: TGTGCCAGCAGTTTACTAGCACAAGAGACCCAGTACTTC
J gene: TRBJ2-5; V gene: TRBV4-1; D gene: -; CDR3 protein: CASSQAGTAQETQYF; CDR3 DNA: TGCGCCAGCAGCCAGGCGGGAACAGCTCAAGAGACCCAGTACTTC
J gene: TRBJ1-1; V gene: TRBV7-3; D gene: TRBD1; CDR3 protein: CASSSGQFRERDTEAFF; CDR3 DNA: TGTGCCAGCAGCTCGGGACAGTTTAGGGAAAGGGACACTGAAGCTTTCTTT
J gene: TRBJ2-7; V gene: TRBV5-1; D gene: TRBD2; CDR3 protein: CASSLGLAGTSSYEQYF; CDR3 DNA: TGCGCCAGCAGCTTGGGACTAGCGGGAACGAGCTCCTACGAGCAGTACTTC
J gene: TRBJ2-1; V gene: TRBV5-1; D gene: -; CDR3 protein: CASSVGTQNYNEQFF; CDR3 DNA: TGCGCCAGCAGCGTCGGGACACAAAATTACAATGAGCAGTTCTTC
J gene: TRBJ1-5; V gene: TRBV9; D gene: -; CDR3 protein: CASSVAGTFNQPQHF; CDR3 DNA: TGTGCCAGCAGCGTAGCGGGGACATTTAATCAGCCCCAGCATTTT
J gene: TRBJ2-2; V gene: TRBV9; D gene: TRBD1; CDR3 protein: CASSVAGGMTGELFF; CDR3 DNA: TGTGCCAGCAGCGTAGCAGGGGGCATGACCGGGGAGCTGTTTTTT
J gene: TRBJ2-7; V gene: TRBV28; D gene: -; CDR3 protein: CASIKGGTEIYEQYF; CDR3 DNA: TGTGCCAGCATAAAAGGGGGGACAGAGATCTACGAGCAGTACTTC
J gene: TRBJ1-3; V gene: TRBV18; D gene: -; CDR3 protein: CASSPLEGGSGNTIYF; CDR3 DNA: TGTGCCAGCTCACCCTTAGAAGGCGGCTCTGGAAACACCATATATTTT
J gene: TRBJ2-1; V gene: TRBV7-8; D gene: TRBD2; CDR3 protein: CASSLGRGLDYNEQFF; CDR3 DNA: TGTGCCAGCAGCTTAGGACGGGGACTAGACTACAATGAGCAGTTCTTC
J gene: TRBJ2-7; V gene: TRBV25-1; D gene: -; CDR3 protein: CASSDSSGGAPWEQYF; CDR3 DNA: TGTGCCAGCAGTGACTCGAGTGGTGGAGCTCCGTGGGAGCAGTACTTC
J gene: TRBJ1-2; V gene: TRBV2; D gene: -; CDR3 protein: CASSERKAVRRTF; CDR3 DNA: TGTGCCAGCAGTGAAAGGAAGGCGGTGAGGCGGACCTTC
J gene: TRBJ2-3; V gene: TRBV27; D gene: TRBD2; CDR3 protein: CASSLLSAGLGPGDTQYF; CDR3 DNA: TGTGCCAGCAGCTTACTTTCCGCGGGACTAGGGCCTGGGGATACGCAGTATTTT
J gene: TRBJ1-5; V gene: TRBV7-8; D gene: -; CDR3 protein: CASSPRQIYSNQPQHF; CDR3 DNA: TGTGCCAGCAGCCCCAGACAGATCTATAGCAATCAGCCCCAGCATTTT
J gene: TRBJ1-5; V gene: TRBV28; D gene: -; CDR3 protein: CASSNRFSNQPQHF; CDR3 DNA: TGTGCCAGCAGTAACCGGTTTAGCAATCAGCCCCAGCATTTT
J gene: TRBJ1-6; V gene: TRBV6-6; D gene: TRBD1; CDR3 protein: CASTTRDSNSPLHF; CDR3 DNA: TGTGCCAGCACAACCCGGGACAGCAATTCACCCCTCCACTTT
J gene: TRBJ2-7; V gene: TRBV7-2; D gene: -; CDR3 protein: CASSSGMPGSGEQYF; CDR3 DNA: TGTGCCAGCAGCTCCGGAATGCCTGGAAGCGGCGAGCAGTACTTC
J gene: TRBJ1-2; V gene: TRBV28; D gene: TRBD1; CDR3 protein: CASKMPGGGYTF; CDR3 DNA: TGTGCCAGCAAGATGCCAGGGGGAGGCTACACCTTC
J gene: TRBJ2-1; V gene: TRBV28; D gene: TRBD2; CDR3 protein: CASSLGGRGYNEQFF; CDR3 DNA: TGTGCCAGCAGCCTAGGCGGGAGAGGATACAATGAGCAGTTCTTC